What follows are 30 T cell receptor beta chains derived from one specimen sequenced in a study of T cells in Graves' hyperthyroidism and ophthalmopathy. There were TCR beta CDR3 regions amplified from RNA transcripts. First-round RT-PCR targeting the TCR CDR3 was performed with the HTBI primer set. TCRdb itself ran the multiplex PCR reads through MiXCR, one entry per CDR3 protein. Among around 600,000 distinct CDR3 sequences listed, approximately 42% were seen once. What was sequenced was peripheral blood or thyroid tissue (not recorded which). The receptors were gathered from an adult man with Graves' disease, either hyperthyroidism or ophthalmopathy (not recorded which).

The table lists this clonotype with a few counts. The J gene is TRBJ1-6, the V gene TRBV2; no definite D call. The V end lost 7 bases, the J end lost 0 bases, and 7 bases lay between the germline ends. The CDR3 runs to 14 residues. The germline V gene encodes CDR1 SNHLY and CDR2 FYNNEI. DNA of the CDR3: TGTGCCAGCAATCGCAACTCCTATAATTCACCCCTCCACTTT. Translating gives CASNRNSYNSPLHF.

The CDR3 sequence is CASSLDFGRNTEAFF. The CDR3 region has the DNA TGTGCCAGCAGCTTAGATTTCGGCAGGAACACTGAAGCTTTCTTT. J is TRBJ1-1 and V is TRBV7-9, with no clear D. CDR3 length: 15 amino acids. V was trimmed by 1 base and J by 1 base, leaving 10 bases between them. CDR1 is SEHNR and CDR2 is FQNEAQ in the germline V gene (reference sequence).

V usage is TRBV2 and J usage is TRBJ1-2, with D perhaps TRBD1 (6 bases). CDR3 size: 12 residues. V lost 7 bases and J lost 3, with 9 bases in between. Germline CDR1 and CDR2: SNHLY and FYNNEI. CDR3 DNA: TGTGCCAGCATCAACAGGGACTATGGCTACACCTTC. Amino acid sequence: CASINRDYGYTF. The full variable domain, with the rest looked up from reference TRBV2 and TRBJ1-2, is EPEVTQTPSHQVTQMGQEVILRCVPISNHLYFYWYRQILGQKVEFLVSFYNNEISEKSEIFDDQFSVERPDGSNFTLKIRSTKLEDSAMYFCASINRDYGYTFGSGTRLTVV.

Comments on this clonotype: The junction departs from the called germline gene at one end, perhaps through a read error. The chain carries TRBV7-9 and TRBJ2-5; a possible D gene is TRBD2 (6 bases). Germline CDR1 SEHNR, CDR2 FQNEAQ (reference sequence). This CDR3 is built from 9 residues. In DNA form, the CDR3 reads TGTGCCAGCAGTGGGGGGTGGGACTTC. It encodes CASSGGWDF.

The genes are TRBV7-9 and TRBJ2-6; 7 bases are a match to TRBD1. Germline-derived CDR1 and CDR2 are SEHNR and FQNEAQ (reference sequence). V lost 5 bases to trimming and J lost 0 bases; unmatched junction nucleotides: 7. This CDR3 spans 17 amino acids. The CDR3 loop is CASSPGQARSGANVLTF. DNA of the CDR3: TGTGCCAGCAGCCCCGGACAGGCGCGCTCTGGGGCCAACGTCCTGACTTTC.

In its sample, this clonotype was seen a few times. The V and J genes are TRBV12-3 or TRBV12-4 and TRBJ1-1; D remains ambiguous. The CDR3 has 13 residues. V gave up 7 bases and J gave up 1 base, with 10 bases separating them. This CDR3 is CASTVFRNTEAFF. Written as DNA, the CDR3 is TGTGCCAGCACCGTTTTCAGGAACACTGAAGCTTTCTTT.

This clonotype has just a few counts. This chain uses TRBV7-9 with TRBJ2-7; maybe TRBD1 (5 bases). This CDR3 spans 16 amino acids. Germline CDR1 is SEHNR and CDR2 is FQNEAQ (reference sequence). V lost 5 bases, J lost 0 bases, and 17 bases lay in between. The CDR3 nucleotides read TGTGCCAGCAGCCCCCAGGGTGTGCGGCACTCCTACGAGCAGTACTTC. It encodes CASSPQGVRHSYEQYF.

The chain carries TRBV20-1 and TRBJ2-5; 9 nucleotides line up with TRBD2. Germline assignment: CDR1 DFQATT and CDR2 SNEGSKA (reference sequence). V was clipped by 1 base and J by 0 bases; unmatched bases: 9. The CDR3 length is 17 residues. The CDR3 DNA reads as TGCAGTGCTAGAGCATCTAGCGGGGCATTGTACCAAGAGACCCAGTACTTC. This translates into CSARASSGALYQETQYF.

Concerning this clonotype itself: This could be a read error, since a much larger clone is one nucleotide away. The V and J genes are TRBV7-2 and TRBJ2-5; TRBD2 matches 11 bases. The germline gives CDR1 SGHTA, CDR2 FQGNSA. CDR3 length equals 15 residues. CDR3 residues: CASSRDGTSGETPYF. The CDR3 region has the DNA TGTGCCAGCAGCCGAGACGGGACTAGCGGAGAGACCCCGTACTTC. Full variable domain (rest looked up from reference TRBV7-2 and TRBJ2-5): GAGVSQSPSNKVTEKGKDVELRCDPISGHTALYWYRQSLGQGLEFLIYFQGNSAPDKSGLPSDRFSAERTGGSVSTLTIQRTQQEDSAVYLCASSRDGTSGETPYFGPGTRLLVL.

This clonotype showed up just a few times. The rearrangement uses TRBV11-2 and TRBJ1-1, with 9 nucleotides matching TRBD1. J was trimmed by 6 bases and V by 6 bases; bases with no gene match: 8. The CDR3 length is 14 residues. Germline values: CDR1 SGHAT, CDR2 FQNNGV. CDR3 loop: CASRPDRGIAEAFF. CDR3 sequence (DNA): TGTGCCAGCAGGCCTGACAGGGGGATAGCTGAAGCTTTCTTT.

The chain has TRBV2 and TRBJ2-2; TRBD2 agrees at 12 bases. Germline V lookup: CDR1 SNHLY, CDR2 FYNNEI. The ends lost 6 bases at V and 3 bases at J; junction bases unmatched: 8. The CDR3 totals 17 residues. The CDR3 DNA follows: TGTGCCAGCAGCCTGACTAGCGGGAGATGGGACACCGGGGAGCTGTTTTTT. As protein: CASSLTSGRWDTGELFF.

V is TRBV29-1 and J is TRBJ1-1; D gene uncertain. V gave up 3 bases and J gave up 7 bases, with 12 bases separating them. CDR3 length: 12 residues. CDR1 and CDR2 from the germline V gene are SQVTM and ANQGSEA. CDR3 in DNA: TGCAGCGTTGAGGCAGCAAGAATTGAAGCTTTCTTT. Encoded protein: CSVEAARIEAFF.

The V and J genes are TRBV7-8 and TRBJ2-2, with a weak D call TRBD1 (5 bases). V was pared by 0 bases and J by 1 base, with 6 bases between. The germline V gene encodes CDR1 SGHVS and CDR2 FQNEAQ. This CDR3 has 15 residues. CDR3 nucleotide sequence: TGTGCCAGCAGCTTAGCGACAGTGAACACCGGGGAGCTGTTTTTT. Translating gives CASSLATVNTGELFF.

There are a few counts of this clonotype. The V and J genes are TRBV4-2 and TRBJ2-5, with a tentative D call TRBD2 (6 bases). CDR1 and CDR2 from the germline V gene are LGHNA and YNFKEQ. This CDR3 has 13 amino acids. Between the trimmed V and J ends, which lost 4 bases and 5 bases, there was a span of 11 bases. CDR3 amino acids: CASSREVGETQYF. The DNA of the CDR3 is TGTGCCAGCAGCCGGGAGGTCGGCGAGACCCAGTACTTC.

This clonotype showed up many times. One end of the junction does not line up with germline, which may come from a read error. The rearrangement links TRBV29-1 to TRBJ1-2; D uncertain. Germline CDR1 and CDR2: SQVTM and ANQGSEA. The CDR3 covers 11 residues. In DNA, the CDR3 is TGCAGCGTTTGGACTAATTATGGCTACACCTTC. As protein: CSVWTNYGYTF.

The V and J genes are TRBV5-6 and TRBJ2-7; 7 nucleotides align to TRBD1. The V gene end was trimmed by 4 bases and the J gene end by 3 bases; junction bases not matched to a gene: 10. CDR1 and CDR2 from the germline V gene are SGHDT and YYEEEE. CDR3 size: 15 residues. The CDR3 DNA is TGTGCCAGCAGCCAGCGGAGACAGGGATTCTACGAGCAGTACTTC. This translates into CASSQRRQGFYEQYF.

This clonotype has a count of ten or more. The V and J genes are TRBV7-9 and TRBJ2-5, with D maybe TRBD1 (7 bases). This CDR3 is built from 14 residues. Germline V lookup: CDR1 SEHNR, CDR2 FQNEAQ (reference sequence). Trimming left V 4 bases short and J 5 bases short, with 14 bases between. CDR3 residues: CASSSLADRETQYF. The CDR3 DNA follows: TGTGCCAGCAGCTCCTTAGCGGACAGGGAGACCCAGTACTTC.

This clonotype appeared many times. Here the CDR3 reads CSVLAGQGSTEAFF. The CDR3 DNA reads as TGCAGCGTTCTCGCGGGACAGGGGAGTACTGAAGCTTTCTTT. The rearrangement uses TRBV29-1 and TRBJ1-1, with 10 nucleotides matching TRBD1. This CDR3 is built from 14 residues. V was pared by 5 bases and J by 5 bases, with 8 bases of the junction left unmatched. Germline CDR1 SQVTM, CDR2 ANQGSEA.

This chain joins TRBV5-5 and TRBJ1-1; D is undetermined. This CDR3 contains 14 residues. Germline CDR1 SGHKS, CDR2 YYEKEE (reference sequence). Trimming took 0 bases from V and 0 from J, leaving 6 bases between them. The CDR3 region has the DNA TGTGCCAGCAGCTTGGAATACATGAACACTGAAGCTTTCTTT. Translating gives CASSLEYMNTEAFF.

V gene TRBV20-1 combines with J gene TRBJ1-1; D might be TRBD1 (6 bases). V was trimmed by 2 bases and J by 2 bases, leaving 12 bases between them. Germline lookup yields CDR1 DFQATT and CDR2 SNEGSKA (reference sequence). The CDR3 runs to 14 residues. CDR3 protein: CSARRGGGNTEAFF. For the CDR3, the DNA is TGCAGTGCTAGAAGGGGGGGGGGAAACACTGAAGCTTTCTTT.

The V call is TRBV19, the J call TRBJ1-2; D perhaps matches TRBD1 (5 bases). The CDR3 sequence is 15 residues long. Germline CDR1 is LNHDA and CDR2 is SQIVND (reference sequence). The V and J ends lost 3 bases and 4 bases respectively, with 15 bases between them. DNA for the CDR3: TGTGCCAGTAGTATGGCAGGGAGTAGTGGCTATGGCTACACCTTC. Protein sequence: CASSMAGSSGYGYTF.

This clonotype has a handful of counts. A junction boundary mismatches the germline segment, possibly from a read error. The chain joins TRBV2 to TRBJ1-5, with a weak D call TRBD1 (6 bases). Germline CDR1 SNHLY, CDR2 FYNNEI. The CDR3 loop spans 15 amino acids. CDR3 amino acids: CASREETGVDQPQHF. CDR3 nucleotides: TGTGCCAGCAGGGAAGAGACAGGAGTTGATCAGCCCCAGCATTTT.

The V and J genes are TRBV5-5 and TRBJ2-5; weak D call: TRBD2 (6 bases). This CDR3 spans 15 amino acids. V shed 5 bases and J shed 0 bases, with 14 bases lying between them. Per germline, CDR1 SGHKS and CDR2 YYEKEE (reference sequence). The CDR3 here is CASRGLRDYQETQYF. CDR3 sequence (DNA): TGTGCCAGCAGGGGCCTCCGGGACTACCAAGAGACCCAGTACTTC.

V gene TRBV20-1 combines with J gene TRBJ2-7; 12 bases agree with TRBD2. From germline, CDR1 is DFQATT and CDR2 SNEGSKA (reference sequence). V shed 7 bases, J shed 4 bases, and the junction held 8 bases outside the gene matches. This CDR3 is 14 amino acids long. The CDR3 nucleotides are TGCAGTGGTCTAGCGGGGGGGAACTTTTACGAGCAGTACTTC. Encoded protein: CSGLAGGNFYEQYF.

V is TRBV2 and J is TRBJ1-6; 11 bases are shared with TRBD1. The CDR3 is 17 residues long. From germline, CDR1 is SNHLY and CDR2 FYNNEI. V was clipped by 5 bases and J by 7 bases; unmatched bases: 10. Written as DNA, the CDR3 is TGTGCCAGCAGTTCGACCGGACAGGGGGCTTGGAATTCACCCCTCCACTTT. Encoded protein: CASSSTGQGAWNSPLHF. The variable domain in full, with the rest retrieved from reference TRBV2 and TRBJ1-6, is EPEVTQTPSHQVTQMGQEVILRCVPISNHLYFYWYRQILGQKVEFLVSFYNNEISEKSEIFDDQFSVERPDGSNFTLKIRSTKLEDSAMYFCASSSTGQGAWNSPLHFGNGTRLTVT.

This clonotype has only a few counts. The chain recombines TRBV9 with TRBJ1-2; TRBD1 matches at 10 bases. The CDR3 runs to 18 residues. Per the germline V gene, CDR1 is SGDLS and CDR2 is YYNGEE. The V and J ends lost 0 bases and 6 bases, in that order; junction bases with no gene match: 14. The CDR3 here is CASSVEAYSFGTGDGYTF. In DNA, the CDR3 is TGTGCCAGCAGCGTAGAAGCTTATTCGTTTGGGACAGGGGATGGCTACACCTTC.

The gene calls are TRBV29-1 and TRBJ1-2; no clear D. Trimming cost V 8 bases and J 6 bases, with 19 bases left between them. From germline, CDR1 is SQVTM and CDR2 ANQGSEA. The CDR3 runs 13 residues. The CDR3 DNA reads TGCAGCATCGAGTTGGTGGGGTATCATGGCTACACCTTC. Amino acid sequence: CSIELVGYHGYTF.

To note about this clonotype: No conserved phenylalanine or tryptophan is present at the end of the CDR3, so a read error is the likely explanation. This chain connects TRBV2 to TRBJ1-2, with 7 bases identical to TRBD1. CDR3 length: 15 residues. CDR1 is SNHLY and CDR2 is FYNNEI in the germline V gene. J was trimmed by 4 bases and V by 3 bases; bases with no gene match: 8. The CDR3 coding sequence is TGTGCCAGCAGTGATGGAGGGACAGCTCTCTATGGCTACACCATC. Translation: CASSDGGTALYGYTI.

In nucleotides, the CDR3 is TGCGCCAGCAGCTACTCCGGGGCCGGTCAGCCCCAGCATTTT. As protein: CASSYSGAGQPQHF. The gene calls are TRBV5-1 and TRBJ1-5; D perhaps matches TRBD1 (5 bases). Trimming cost V 3 bases and J 6 bases, with 13 bases left between them. The CDR3 spans 14 residues. The germline gives CDR1 SGHRS, CDR2 YFSETQ.

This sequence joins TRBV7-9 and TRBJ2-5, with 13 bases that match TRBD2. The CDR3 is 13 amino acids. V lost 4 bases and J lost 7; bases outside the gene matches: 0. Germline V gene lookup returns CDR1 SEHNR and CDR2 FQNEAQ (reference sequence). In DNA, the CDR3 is TGTGCCAGCAGCTGGACTAGCGGGAGGACCCAGTACTTC. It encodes CASSWTSGRTQYF.